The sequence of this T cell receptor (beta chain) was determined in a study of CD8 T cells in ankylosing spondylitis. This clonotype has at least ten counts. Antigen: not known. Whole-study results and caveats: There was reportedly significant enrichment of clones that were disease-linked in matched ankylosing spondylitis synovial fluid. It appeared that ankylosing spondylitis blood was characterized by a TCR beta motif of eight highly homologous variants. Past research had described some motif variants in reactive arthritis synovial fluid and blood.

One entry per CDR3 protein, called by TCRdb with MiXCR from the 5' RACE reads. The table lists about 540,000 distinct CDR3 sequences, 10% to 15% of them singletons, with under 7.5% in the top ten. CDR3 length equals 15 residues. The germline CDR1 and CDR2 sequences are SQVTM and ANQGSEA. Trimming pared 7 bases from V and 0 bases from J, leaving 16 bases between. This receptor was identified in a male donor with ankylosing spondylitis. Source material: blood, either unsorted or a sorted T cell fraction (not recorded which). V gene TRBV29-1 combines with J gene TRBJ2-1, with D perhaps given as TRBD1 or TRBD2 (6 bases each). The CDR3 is CSATRGGSSYNEQFF. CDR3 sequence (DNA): TGCAGCGCGACAAGAGGGGGGAGCTCCTACAATGAGCAGTTCTTC.